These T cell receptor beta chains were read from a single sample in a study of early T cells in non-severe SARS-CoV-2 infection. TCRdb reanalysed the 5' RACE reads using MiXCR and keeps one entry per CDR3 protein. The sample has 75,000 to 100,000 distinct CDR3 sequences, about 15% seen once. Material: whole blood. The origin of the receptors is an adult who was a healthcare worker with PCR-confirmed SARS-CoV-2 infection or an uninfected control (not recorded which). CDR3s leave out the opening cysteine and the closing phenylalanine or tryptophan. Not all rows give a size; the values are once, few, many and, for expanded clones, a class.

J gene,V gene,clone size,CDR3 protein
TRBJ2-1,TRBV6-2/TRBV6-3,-,ASSYLVARNEQF
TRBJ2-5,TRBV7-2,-,ASSLAFETQY
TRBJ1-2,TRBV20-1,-,SAGSDYGYT
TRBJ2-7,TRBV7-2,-,ASSLTGQGVEQY
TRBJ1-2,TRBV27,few,ASGKSGNREDGYT
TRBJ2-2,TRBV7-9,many,ASRPGQGFTGELF
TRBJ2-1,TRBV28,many,ASSPLGSGYNEQF
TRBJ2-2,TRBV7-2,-,ASSLHGTGLGGELF
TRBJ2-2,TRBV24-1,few,ATSDLTGSGTGELF
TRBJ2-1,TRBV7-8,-,ASSKRAERGIYNEQF
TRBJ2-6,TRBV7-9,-,ASSLGQGSSGANVLT
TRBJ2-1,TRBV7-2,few,ASSLSEGHNEQF
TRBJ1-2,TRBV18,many,ASSGGSDGYT
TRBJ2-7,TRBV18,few,ASSRSWGEDEQY
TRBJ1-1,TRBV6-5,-,ASSQGQGGRNTEAF
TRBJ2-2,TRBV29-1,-,SVGYPTLNTGELF
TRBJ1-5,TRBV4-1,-,ASSQGGQPQH
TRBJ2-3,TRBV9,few,ASNVVPSTDTQY
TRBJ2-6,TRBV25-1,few,ASSTYRGYGANVLT
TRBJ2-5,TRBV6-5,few,ASSYLQDMGETQY
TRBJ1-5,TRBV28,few,ASSLTSGNNQPQH
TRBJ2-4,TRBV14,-,ASSQTSGKNIQY
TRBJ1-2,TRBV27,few,ASRPGQTNYGYT
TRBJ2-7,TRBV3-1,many,ASSQDGDFYEQY
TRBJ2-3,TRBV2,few,ASRTGLHSDTQY
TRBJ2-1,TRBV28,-,ASRRLASSYNEQF
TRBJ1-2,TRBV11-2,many,ASSRLQESYGYT
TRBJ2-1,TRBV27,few,ASSYRGLVKNEQF
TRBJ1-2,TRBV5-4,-,ASSFRINRGNYGYT